The sequence of this T cell receptor beta chain was determined in a study of blood T cell repertoires in COVID-19. Study as a whole: Whether acute or convalescent, the COVID-19 samples came from the United States, Italy and Spain. T cells, B-cell-depleted T cells, or PBMCs supplied cDNA or gDNA.

Original analysis: How many nucleated cells were present was estimated from reference gene primer amplification. Produced via immunoSEQ multiplex PCR; TCRdb's table is partial and in-frame only. That table furnishes V, J and clone size, whereas the DNA furnished D and trimming. The sample includes 350,000 or so clones, 85% to 90% of them seen just once. The CDR3 consists of 12 residues. Germline CDR1 and CDR2: SNHLY and FYNNEI. V lost 4 bases and J 9 bases, leaving 7 bases between the germline ends. The chain uses TRBV2 and TRBJ1-6; D ambiguous. This receptor was identified in a man in his late teens or twenties with active or convalescent COVID-19. Sequencing input: peripheral blood. In DNA, the CDR3 is TGTGCCAGCAGTGTTTTCAGTTCACCCCTCCACTTT. The encoded protein is CASSVFSSPLHF.